A selection of T cell receptor beta chains follows, all from one sample in a study of T cells after yellow fever vaccination. TCRdb passed the 5' RACE reads through MiXCR, listing each CDR3 protein once. This table holds 620,000 or so distinct CDR3 sequences, 12% found once. Sequencing used PBMCs, obtained on the day of the yellow fever booster vaccination. The receptors were sampled from a man aged 25-45 years who received the YFV17D yellow fever vaccine. CDR3s include the opening cysteine and the closing phenylalanine or tryptophan. The D gene is left open where the match is weak. The listing skips clone size in some rows; elsewhere it reads once, few, many or a size class.

v_gene,abundance,d_gene,j_gene,CDR3aa,CDR3nt
TRBV18,-,-,TRBJ1-5,CASSPSENQPQHF,TGTGCCAGCTCACCGAGCGAAAATCAGCCCCAGCATTTT
TRBV7-9,-,-,TRBJ2-5,CASSISLADQETQYF,TGTGCCAGCAGCATAAGCTTAGCGGACCAAGAGACCCAGTACTTC
TRBV5-1,few,-,TRBJ2-1,CASSLSGASGSNEQFF,TGCGCCAGCAGCTTGTCAGGGGCTTCTGGCTCCAATGAGCAGTTCTTC
TRBV7-8,few,-,TRBJ2-5,CASSPQLGPGETQYF,TGTGCCAGCAGCCCCCAGCTGGGACCGGGGGAGACCCAGTACTTC
TRBV7-2,few,-,TRBJ2-3,CASSHGIPTSTDTQYF,TGTGCCAGCAGCCATGGGATCCCAACTAGCACAGATACGCAGTATTTT
TRBV29-1,many,-,TRBJ1-2,CSVEGGYTF,TGCAGCGTTGAGGGGGGCTACACCTTC
TRBV7-9,many,-,TRBJ2-5,CASSLVGGLETQYF,TGTGCCAGCAGCTTAGTAGGGGGTCTCGAGACCCAGTACTTC
TRBV7-9,-,-,TRBJ1-6,CASSHAVNNSPLHF,TGTGCCAGCAGCCACGCTGTAAATAATTCACCCCTCCACTTT
TRBV5-5,-,-,TRBJ2-7,CASSPRNKFYEQYF,TGTGCCAGCAGCCCGCGAAACAAATTCTACGAGCAGTACTTC
TRBV5-1,-,-,TRBJ2-5,CASSPTGSETQYF,TGCGCCAGCAGCCCGACAGGATCTGAGACCCAGTACTTC
TRBV12-3/TRBV12-4,-,-,TRBJ2-2,CASSLDMNTGELFF,TGTGCCAGCAGTTTAGATATGAACACCGGGGAGCTGTTTTTT
TRBV4-2,few,-,TRBJ2-1,CASSPGTRRGSHNEQFF,TGTGCCAGCAGCCCTGGTACGCGCAGGGGTTCCCACAATGAGCAGTTCTTC
TRBV7-9,-,-,TRBJ2-3,CASSFNPADTQYF,TGTGCCAGCAGCTTTAATCCGGCAGATACGCAGTATTTT
TRBV18,few,TRBD2,TRBJ2-1,CASSPPWAGVNEQFF,TGTGCCAGCTCACCACCGTGGGCGGGAGTCAATGAGCAGTTCTTC
TRBV14,few,TRBD1,TRBJ2-7,CASSPSYRGLYEQYF,TGTGCCAGCAGCCCGAGCTACAGGGGCCTTTACGAGCAGTACTTC
TRBV5-1,-,-,TRBJ2-6,CASSIGQSSGANVLTF,TGCGCCAGCAGCATAGGACAGAGCTCTGGGGCCAACGTCCTGACTTTC
TRBV20-1,few,-,TRBJ2-1,CSAGSLDYNEQFF,TGCAGTGCTGGTAGCTTGGACTACAATGAGCAGTTCTTC
TRBV7-2,-,-,TRBJ2-1,CASSFVDSSYNEQFF,TGTGCCAGCAGCTTCGTTGACAGCTCCTACAATGAGCAGTTCTTC
TRBV2,few,TRBD2,TRBJ2-1,CASSERTSGGNEQFF,TGTGCCAGCAGTGAAAGAACTAGCGGGGGTAATGAGCAGTTCTTC
TRBV4-3,-,-,TRBJ2-7,CASSGEATEPYEQYF,TGCGCCAGCAGCGGAGAGGCGACAGAACCTTACGAGCAGTACTTC
TRBV11-3,-,-,TRBJ1-4,CASSLVGATNEKLFF,TGTGCCAGCAGCTTAGTCGGGGCAACTAATGAAAAACTGTTTTTT
TRBV11-2,-,TRBD1,TRBJ2-5,CASSLPGTGILKGETQYF,TGTGCCAGCAGCTTACCCGGGACAGGGATCTTAAAGGGGGAGACCCAGTACTTC
TRBV12-5,few,-,TRBJ2-5,CASGSGDGSPETQYF,TGTGCTAGTGGTTCAGGGGACGGAAGCCCAGAGACCCAGTACTTC
TRBV15,few,-,TRBJ2-7,CATSHYSGPSYEQYF,TGTGCCACCAGCCACTATAGCGGTCCCTCCTACGAGCAGTACTTC
TRBV18,-,-,TRBJ2-2,CASSPGAGTNTGELFF,TGTGCCAGCTCACCTGGGGCAGGGACCAACACCGGGGAGCTGTTTTTT
TRBV7-9,-,TRBD1,TRBJ2-5,CASSSGDRGLQETQYF,TGTGCCAGCAGCTCCGGGGACAGGGGGCTCCAAGAGACCCAGTACTTC
TRBV3-1,few,TRBD1,TRBJ2-1,CASSHGDSPYNEQFF,TGTGCCAGCAGCCATGGGGACAGTCCGTACAATGAGCAGTTCTTC
TRBV6-1,-,-,TRBJ1-1,CASSAPLRGTNTEAFF,TGTGCCAGCAGTGCGCCCCTAAGGGGAACGAACACTGAAGCTTTCTTT
TRBV6-1,few,TRBD2,TRBJ2-1,CASRWSGSPEGEQFF,TGTGCCAGCAGGTGGAGCGGGAGTCCTGAAGGTGAGCAGTTCTTC
TRBV24-1,-,TRBD2,TRBJ2-1,CATSDFGGDSYNEQFF,TGTGCCACCAGTGATTTTGGGGGGGACTCCTACAATGAGCAGTTCTTC
TRBV12-3/TRBV12-4,few,-,TRBJ2-7,CASSSPSKARRFEQYF,TGTGCCAGCAGTTCACCCTCTAAGGCGAGGCGATTCGAGCAGTACTTC
TRBV3-1,few,-,TRBJ2-6,CASSHLSGANVLTF,TGTGCCAGCAGCCATTTATCTGGGGCCAACGTCCTGACTTTC
TRBV20-1,few,TRBD1,TRBJ2-5,CSGTAQETQYF,TGCAGCGGGACAGCCCAAGAGACCCAGTACTTC
TRBV30,few,TRBD1,TRBJ1-3,CAWKPGQLAGNTIYF,TGTGCCTGGAAACCGGGACAGTTAGCTGGAAACACCATATATTTT
TRBV5-1,few,-,TRBJ2-5,CASSLGTKPTAETQYF,TGCGCCAGCAGCCTGGGAACGAAACCCACGGCGGAGACCCAGTACTTC
TRBV12-3/TRBV12-4,few,TRBD2,TRBJ2-2,CASSSRLQTSGRAGGELFF,TGTGCCAGCAGTTCTAGGCTTCAAACTAGCGGGAGGGCCGGGGGGGAGCTGTTTTTT
TRBV7-8,-,TRBD1,TRBJ1-1,CASSLGDRGLSEAFF,TGTGCCAGCAGCTTAGGGGACAGGGGGCTTAGTGAAGCTTTCTTT
TRBV5-5,few,-,TRBJ2-1,CASSSDWDNEQFF,TGTGCCAGCAGCTCGGATTGGGACAATGAGCAGTTCTTC
TRBV12-3/TRBV12-4,few,TRBD1,TRBJ1-2,CASSPTGVRGYTF,TGTGCCAGCAGTCCCACAGGGGTGAGGGGCTACACCTTC
TRBV29-1,-,-,TRBJ1-1,CSVVGVFPTEAFF,TGCAGCGTTGTAGGGGTTTTTCCCACTGAAGCTTTCTTT
TRBV23-1,-,-,TRBJ1-1,CASSQGDSWDTEAFF,TGCGCCAGCAGTCAAGGGGACTCGTGGGACACTGAAGCTTTCTTT
TRBV29-1,-,-,TRBJ2-5,CSVVFETQYF,TGCAGCGTTGTTTTTGAGACCCAGTACTTC
TRBV27,-,-,TRBJ1-1,CASSLRGAFTEAFF,TGTGCCAGCAGTTTAAGGGGGGCCTTCACTGAAGCTTTCTTT
TRBV7-9,-,-,TRBJ2-7,CASSPPASRYEQYF,TGTGCCAGCAGCCCCCCCGCTAGCAGATACGAGCAGTACTTC
TRBV20-1,few,-,TRBJ2-7,CSASDYGAYEQYF,TGCAGTGCTAGTGACTACGGCGCCTACGAGCAGTACTTC
TRBV10-2,few,-,TRBJ2-5,CASRGDGQETQYF,TGCGCCAGCAGAGGGGACGGACAAGAGACCCAGTACTTC
TRBV2,few,TRBD2,TRBJ2-3,CASRGTSGSRSTDTQYF,TGTGCCAGCAGGGGGACTAGCGGGAGTAGAAGCACAGATACGCAGTATTTT
TRBV2,-,-,TRBJ2-2,CASSRLGRRSGELFF,TGTGCCAGCAGTAGACTAGGCCGTCGGTCCGGGGAGCTGTTTTTT
TRBV20-1,-,-,TRBJ2-4,CSAQVPGRTKNIQYF,TGCAGTGCCCAGGTCCCCGGGAGAACCAAAAACATTCAGTACTTC